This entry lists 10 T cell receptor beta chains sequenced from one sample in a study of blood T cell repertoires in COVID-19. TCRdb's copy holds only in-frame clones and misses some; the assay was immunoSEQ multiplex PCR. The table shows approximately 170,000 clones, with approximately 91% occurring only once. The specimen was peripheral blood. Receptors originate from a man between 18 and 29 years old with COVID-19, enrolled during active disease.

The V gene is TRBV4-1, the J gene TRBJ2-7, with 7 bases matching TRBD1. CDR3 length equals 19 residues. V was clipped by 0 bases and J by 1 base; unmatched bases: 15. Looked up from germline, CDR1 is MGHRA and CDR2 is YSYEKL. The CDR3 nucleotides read TGCGCCAGCAGCCAAGATCGTCCAGGGGGTACCCTACGGTCCTACGAGCAGTACTTC. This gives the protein CASSQDRPGGTLRSYEQYF.

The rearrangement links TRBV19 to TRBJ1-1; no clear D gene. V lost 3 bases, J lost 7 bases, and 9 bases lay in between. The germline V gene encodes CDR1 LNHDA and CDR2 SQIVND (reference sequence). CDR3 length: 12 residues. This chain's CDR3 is CASSITPHEAFF. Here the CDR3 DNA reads TGTGCCAGTAGTATCACCCCACATGAAGCTTTCTTT.

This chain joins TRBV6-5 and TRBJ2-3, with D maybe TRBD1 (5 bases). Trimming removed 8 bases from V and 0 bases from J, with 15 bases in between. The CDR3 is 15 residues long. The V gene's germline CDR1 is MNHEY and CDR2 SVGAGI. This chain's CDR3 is CASQWTFYSTDTQYF. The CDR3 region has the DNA TGTGCCAGCCAATGGACATTTTATAGCACAGATACGCAGTATTTT.

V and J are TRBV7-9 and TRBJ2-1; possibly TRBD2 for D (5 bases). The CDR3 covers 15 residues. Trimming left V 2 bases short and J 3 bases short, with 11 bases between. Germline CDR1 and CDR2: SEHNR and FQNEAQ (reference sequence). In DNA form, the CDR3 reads TGTGCCAGCAGCTTACCAGCGGCGGGCTACAATGAGCAGTTCTTC. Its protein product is CASSLPAAGYNEQFF.

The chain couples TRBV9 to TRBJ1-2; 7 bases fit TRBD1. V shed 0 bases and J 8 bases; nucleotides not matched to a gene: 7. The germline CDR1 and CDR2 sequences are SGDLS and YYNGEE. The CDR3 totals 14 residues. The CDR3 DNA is TGTGCCAGCAGCGTAGAGGAGACAGGGTTCGGCTACACCTTC. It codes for CASSVEETGFGYTF.

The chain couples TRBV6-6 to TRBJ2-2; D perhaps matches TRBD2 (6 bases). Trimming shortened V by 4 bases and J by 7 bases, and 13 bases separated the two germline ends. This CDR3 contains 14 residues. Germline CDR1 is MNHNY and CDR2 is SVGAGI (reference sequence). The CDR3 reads CASSLPGLFGELFF. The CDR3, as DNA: TGTGCCAGCAGTTTACCGGGACTTTTCGGGGAGCTGTTTTTT.

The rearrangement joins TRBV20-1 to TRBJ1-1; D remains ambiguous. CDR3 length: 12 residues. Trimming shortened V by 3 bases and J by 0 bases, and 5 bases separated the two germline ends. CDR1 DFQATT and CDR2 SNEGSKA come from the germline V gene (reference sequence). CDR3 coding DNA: TGCAGTGCTAGTTACATGAACACTGAAGCTTTCTTT. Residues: CSASYMNTEAFF.

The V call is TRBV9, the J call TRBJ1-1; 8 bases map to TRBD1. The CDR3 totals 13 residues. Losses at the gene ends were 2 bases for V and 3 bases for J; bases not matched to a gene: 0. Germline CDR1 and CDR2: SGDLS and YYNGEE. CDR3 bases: TGTGCCAGCAGCGTGGGACAGGACACTGAAGCTTTCTTT. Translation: CASSVGQDTEAFF. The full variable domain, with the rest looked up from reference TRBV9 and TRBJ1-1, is DSGVTQTPKHLITATGQRVTLRCSPRSGDLSVYWYQQSLDQGLQFLIQYYNGEERAKGNILERFSAQQFPDLHSELNLSSLELGDSALYFCASSVGQDTEAFFGQGTRLTVV.

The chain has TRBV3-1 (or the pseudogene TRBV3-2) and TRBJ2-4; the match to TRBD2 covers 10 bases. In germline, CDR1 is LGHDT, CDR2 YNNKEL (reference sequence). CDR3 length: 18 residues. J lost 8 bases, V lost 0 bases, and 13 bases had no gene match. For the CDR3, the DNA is TGTGCCAGCAGCCAAGATTGGGAGCGGGAGGGCCTACGGGACATTCAGTACTTC. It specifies CASSQDWEREGLRDIQYF.

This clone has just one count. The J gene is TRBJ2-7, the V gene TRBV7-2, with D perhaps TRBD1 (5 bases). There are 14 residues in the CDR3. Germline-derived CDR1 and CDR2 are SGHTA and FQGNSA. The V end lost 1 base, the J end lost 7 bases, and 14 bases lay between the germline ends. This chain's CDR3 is CASSLVGRAWEQYF. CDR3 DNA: TGTGCCAGCAGCTTAGTGGGCAGGGCTTGGGAGCAGTACTTC.